The 28 T cell receptor beta chains given below trace back to one sample, sequenced in a study of neurological immune-mediated disorders. TCRdb fed the 5' RACE reads into MiXCR, producing one record per CDR3 protein. The sample carries tens of thousands of distinct CDR3 sequences, 3.9% recorded once. Sequenced input: PBMCs. These receptors were collected from a man aged 30-40 years with multiple sclerosis.

The chain links TRBV9 to TRBJ2-7; 7 bases fit TRBD1. The CDR3 spans 13 residues. The V gene end was trimmed by 0 bases and the J gene end by 7 bases; junction bases not matched to a gene: 4. Germline V gives CDR1 SGDLS, CDR2 YYNGEE. The CDR3 reads CASSVEGAQEQYF. The CDR3 bases are TGTGCCAGCAGCGTAGAGGGGGCCCAAGAGCAGTACTTC. The full variable domain, in which reference TRBV9 and TRBJ2-7 provide the parts outside the CDR3, is DSGVTQTPKHLITATGQRVTLRCSPRSGDLSVYWYQQSLDQGLQFLIQYYNGEERAKGNILERFSAQQFPDLHSELNLSSLELGDSALYFCASSVEGAQEQYFGPGTRLTVT.

This clonotype was picked up many times. J is TRBJ1-2 and V is TRBV3-1; D gene unclear. Germline V lookup: CDR1 LGHDT, CDR2 YNNKEL (reference sequence). The CDR3 has 15 residues. The germline V and J ends were trimmed by 1 base and 2 bases, with 11 bases remaining between them. In DNA, the CDR3 is TGTGCCAGCAGCCAAGGCCTCCGAGACAACTATGGCTACACCTTC. It yields the protein CASSQGLRDNYGYTF.

A word on this clonotype: An end of the junction differs from the germline gene, which may be a read error. This chain joins TRBV7-2 and TRBJ1-1; 10 bases fit TRBD1. The CDR3 is made up of 14 amino acids. CDR1 SGHTA and CDR2 FQGNSA come from the germline V gene. For the CDR3, the DNA is TGTGTCAGCAGCGCTGACAGGGGGCCCCTTGAAGCTTTCTTT. Protein sequence: CVSSADRGPLEAFF.

Concerning this clonotype itself: Germline and junction disagree at one end, which may indicate a read error. The rearrangement joins TRBV6-5 to TRBJ1-6, with D possibly being TRBD1 (5 bases). The germline V gene has CDR1 MNHEY and CDR2 SVGAGI. This CDR3 region has 15 residues. The chain's CDR3 is CASSSPGTRDSPLNF. Written as DNA, the CDR3 is TGTGCCAGCAGTTCCCCTGGGACGAGGGATTCACCCCTCAACTTT.

In this sample, this clonotype turned up many times. This chain connects TRBV9 to TRBJ1-1; a weak D match, TRBD1 (6 bases). Deletions cut 4 bases from V and 5 bases from J, with 15 bases between. The V gene's germline CDR1 is SGDLS and CDR2 YYNGEE. This CDR3 region has 14 residues. The CDR3 DNA reads as TGTGCCAGCAGCCGGGGGGGGGCCGGGACTGAAGCTTTCTTT. This gives the protein CASSRGGAGTEAFF.

This clonotype was picked up many times. J is TRBJ1-1 and V is TRBV10-3, with 7 bases that match TRBD1. CDR1 is ENHRY, CDR2 SYGVKD, per germline. V lost 3 bases, J lost 6 bases, and 19 bases stayed unmatched. The CDR3 covers 18 residues. CDR3 bases: TGTGCCATCAGTGAAATTCAGTTTGGGGGACAGCCTATCCCTGAAGCTTTCTTT. It encodes CAISEIQFGGQPIPEAFF.

As concerns this clonotype: The junction departs from germline at one end; a sequencing error may be responsible. DNA of the CDR3: TGTGCCAGCAGCTTCTTAATTAGCAATCAGCCCCAGAATTTT. This sequence encodes CASSFLISNQPQNF. This rearrangement joins TRBV7-2 to TRBJ1-5, with D uncertain. The germline CDR1 and CDR2 sequences are SGHTA and FQGNSA. The CDR3 has 14 amino acids.

This clonotype showed up many times. The V call is TRBV20-1, the J call TRBJ2-5; perhaps TRBD2 as D (6 bases). The V and J ends lost 5 bases and 0 bases respectively, with 7 bases between them. The CDR3 is 12 residues long. The V gene's germline CDR1 is DFQATT and CDR2 SNEGSKA (reference sequence). The CDR3 sequence is CSARGNQETQYF. The CDR3, as DNA: TGCAGTGCTCGGGGGAACCAAGAGACCCAGTACTTC.

This clonotype has ten or more counts. The chain links TRBV2 to TRBJ2-7, with D unclear. V was clipped by 4 bases and J by 3 bases, with 10 bases between them. Germline V gene data show CDR1 as SNHLY and CDR2 as FYNNEI. The CDR3 is made up of 13 amino acids. The CDR3 bases are TGTGCCAGCAGTGTTCTAGAAATCTACGAGCAGTACTTC. It codes for CASSVLEIYEQYF.

This clonotype was observed at least ten times. This chain connects TRBV5-1 to TRBJ2-4, with 8 bases fitting TRBD2. Per germline, CDR1 SGHRS and CDR2 YFSETQ. J lost 6 bases, V lost 4 bases, and 3 bases had no gene match. This CDR3 spans 13 amino acids. The CDR3 is CASSRGGGNIQYF. CDR3 nucleotides: TGCGCCAGCAGCCGGGGGGGAGGAAACATTCAGTACTTC.

On this clonotype itself: A read error may be the cause here, since a much bigger clone is one base away. This chain links TRBV24-1 with TRBJ2-7; D is uncertain. Germline V gives CDR1 KGHDR, CDR2 SFDVKD. Between the trimmed V and J ends, which lost 3 bases and 7 bases, there was a span of 15 bases. The CDR3 totals 14 residues. The CDR3 nucleotides read TGTGCCACCAGTGATCCGGGCAAGTCGGAAGAGCAGTACTTC. It codes for CATSDPGKSEEQYF.

This clonotype was found many times. The chain recombines TRBV20-1 with TRBJ1-3; D gene uncertain. The CDR3 consists of 14 residues. The germline V and J ends were trimmed by 6 bases and 0 bases, with 12 bases remaining between them. Germline V gene lookup returns CDR1 DFQATT and CDR2 SNEGSKA (reference sequence). CDR3: CSASIDGSGNTIYF. The CDR3 DNA reads as TGCAGTGCATCTATCGATGGCTCTGGAAACACCATATATTTT.

This clonotype has ten or more counts. This chain connects TRBV11-2 to TRBJ2-7; D possibly corresponds to TRBD1 (5 bases). This CDR3 comprises 15 residues. Deletions cut 0 bases from V and 4 bases from J, with 13 bases between. CDR1 is SGHAT and CDR2 is FQNNGV in the germline V gene. The CDR3 bases are TGTGCCAGCAGCTTAGATATCCAGGGTGTGTACGAGCAGTACTTC. The encoded protein is CASSLDIQGVYEQYF.

The table lists this clonotype with many counts. The gene calls are TRBV27 and TRBJ1-6; D call uncertain. The CDR3 extends over 12 amino acids. In germline, CDR1 is MNHEY, CDR2 SMNVEV (reference sequence). Trimming removed 2 bases from V and 7 bases from J, with 3 bases in between. DNA of the CDR3: TGTGCCAGCAGTTTACAGAATTCACCCCTCCACTTT. It codes for CASSLQNSPLHF.

V usage is TRBV9 and J usage is TRBJ1-1; maybe TRBD1 (6 bases). This CDR3 has 15 residues. CDR1 SGDLS and CDR2 YYNGEE come from the germline V gene. Trimming left V 0 bases short and J 3 bases short, with 12 bases between. CDR3 DNA sequence: TGTGCCAGCAGCGTAGGAGTACAGGGAGACACTGAAGCTTTCTTT. Translation gives CASSVGVQGDTEAFF.

The sample holds many counts of this clonotype. The chain combines TRBV4-2 with TRBJ2-5; D not resolved. The CDR3 runs to 13 residues. Germline V gene data show CDR1 as LGHNA and CDR2 as YNFKEQ. V dropped 2 bases and J dropped 10 bases, with 14 bases sitting between them. The CDR3: CASSQSRNSVQYF. For the CDR3, the DNA is TGTGCCAGCAGCCAATCGCGTAATTCGGTCCAGTACTTC.

This clonotype was seen many times. The V and J genes are TRBV7-2 and TRBJ1-1; weak D call: TRBD1 (5 bases). This CDR3 spans 13 amino acids. Germline V CDR1 and CDR2: SGHTA, FQGNSA. Trimming removed 5 bases from V and 3 bases from J, with 10 bases in between. CDR3: CASSNKGDTEAFF. DNA of the CDR3: TGTGCCAGCAGCAACAAAGGGGACACTGAAGCTTTCTTT.

This clonotype appeared many times. The chain has TRBV12-3 or TRBV12-4 and TRBJ1-1; D remains unclear. The V end lost 9 bases, the J end lost 1 base, and 12 bases lay between the germline ends. CDR3 length: 13 amino acids. The CDR3 loop reads CASSLTWNTEAFF. The CDR3 nucleotides are TGTGCCAGTTCACTCACGTGGAACACTGAAGCTTTCTTT.

This clonotype was counted ten times or more. The rearrangement joins TRBV20-1 to TRBJ2-7, with 10 bases lining up with TRBD2. Germline trimming cut 6 bases from V and 1 base from J; bases unmatched to any gene: 6. The CDR3 runs to 14 residues. Germline CDR1 is DFQATT and CDR2 is SNEGSKA (reference sequence). DNA of the CDR3: TGCAGTGCCCGTCTAGCGGGGGATTCCTACGAGCAGTACTTC. This encodes CSARLAGDSYEQYF.

This chain links TRBV7-6 with TRBJ2-5; D perhaps matches TRBD1 (5 bases). Trimming took 4 bases from V and 2 from J, leaving 20 bases between them. The germline V gene encodes CDR1 SGHVS and CDR2 FNYEAQ. The CDR3 covers 17 residues. The CDR3 here is CASSSATPDRSQETQYF. In DNA form, the CDR3 reads TGTGCCAGCAGCTCTGCCACCCCCGACAGATCACAAGAGACCCAGTACTTC.

The table lists this clonotype with many counts. The V call is TRBV5-1, the J call TRBJ1-2; no firm D call. The CDR3 covers 14 residues. Deletions cut 4 bases from V and 2 bases from J, with 12 bases between. Germline values: CDR1 SGHRS, CDR2 YFSETQ. For the CDR3, the DNA is TGCGCCAGCAGCAGCACCCCTAGGAACTATGGCTACACCTTC. As protein: CASSSTPRNYGYTF.

This clonotype occurred once. J is TRBJ2-2 and V is TRBV20-1; 8 bases line up with TRBD1. The CDR3 contains 14 residues. Unmatched junction bases numbered 7, after V lost 6 bases and J lost 4 bases. Per the germline V gene, CDR1 is DFQATT and CDR2 is SNEGSKA (reference sequence). The CDR3 DNA sequence: TGCAGTGCAACACAGGGGGGCCGCACCGGGGAGCTGTTTTTT. Translated, it gives CSATQGGRTGELFF.

This clonotype was seen ten or more times. The chain is built from TRBV20-1 and TRBJ1-2; TRBD1 agrees at 7 bases. The J segment lost 3 bases and the V segment lost 0 bases, leaving 13 bases of the junction unmatched. Germline CDR1 and CDR2: DFQATT and SNEGSKA (reference sequence). The CDR3 length is 17 residues. The CDR3 here is CSARERRDSGIHYGYTF. The CDR3 bases are TGCAGTGCTAGAGAGCGAAGGGACAGCGGAATTCACTATGGCTACACCTTC.

This clonotype has only a few counts. This chain links TRBV9 with TRBJ2-5; TRBD2 agrees at 9 bases. V was pared by 0 bases and J by 5 bases, with 5 bases of the junction left unmatched. Germline CDR1 is SGDLS and CDR2 is YYNGEE. The CDR3 extends over 15 amino acids. CDR3 DNA: TGTGCCAGCAGCGTAGCTGGCGGGGGGGCGGAGACCCAGTACTTC. Translated: CASSVAGGGAETQYF.

This clonotype has ten or more counts. This sequence joins TRBV4-1 and TRBJ2-1; 10 bases line up with TRBD2. Germline V lookup: CDR1 MGHRA, CDR2 YSYEKL. Trimming cost V 3 bases and J 6 bases; bases outside gene matches: 11. The CDR3 is 17 residues long. CDR3 bases: TGCGCCAGCAGCCAGGTACCGGGACTAGCGAGGGGCAATGAGCAGTTCTTC. It encodes CASSQVPGLARGNEQFF.

This clonotype showed up many times. V and J are TRBV7-2 and TRBJ1-5; D uncertain. Germline lookup yields CDR1 SGHTA and CDR2 FQGNSA. This CDR3 has 14 amino acids. The germline V and J ends were trimmed by 2 bases and 9 bases, with 14 bases remaining between them. CDR3 protein: CASSLRHGEGPQHF. The DNA of the CDR3 is TGTGCCAGCAGCTTAAGGCACGGGGAAGGGCCCCAGCATTTT.

At least ten counts were recorded for this clonotype. J is TRBJ1-5 and V is TRBV5-1; 7 nucleotides line up with TRBD1. The CDR3 sequence is 13 residues long. V gave up 7 bases and J gave up 5 bases; unmatched junction bases: 6. Germline CDR1 is SGHRS and CDR2 is YFSETQ. CDR3 sequence: CASQTGPDQPQHF. CDR3 in DNA: TGCGCCAGCCAGACAGGGCCTGATCAGCCCCAGCATTTT.

The sample holds many counts of this clonotype. The rearrangement uses TRBV6-2 or TRBV6-3 and TRBJ2-4; D is unresolved. Germline loops: CDR1 MNHEY, CDR2 SVGEGT. The CDR3 consists of 13 residues. Trimming pared 8 bases from V and 1 base from J, leaving 9 bases between. Written as DNA, the CDR3 is TGTGCCAGCGGCCTTTTGGCCAAAAACATTCAGTACTTC. It encodes CASGLLAKNIQYF.